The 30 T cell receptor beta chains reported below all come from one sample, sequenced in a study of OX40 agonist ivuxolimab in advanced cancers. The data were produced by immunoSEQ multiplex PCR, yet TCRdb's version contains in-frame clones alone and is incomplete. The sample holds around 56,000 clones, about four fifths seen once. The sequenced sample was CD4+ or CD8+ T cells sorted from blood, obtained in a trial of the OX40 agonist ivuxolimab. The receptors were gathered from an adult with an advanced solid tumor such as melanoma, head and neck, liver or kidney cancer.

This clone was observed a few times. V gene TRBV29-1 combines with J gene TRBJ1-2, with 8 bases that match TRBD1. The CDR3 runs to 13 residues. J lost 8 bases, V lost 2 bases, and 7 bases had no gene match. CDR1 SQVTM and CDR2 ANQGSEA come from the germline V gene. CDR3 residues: CSVERGDRWGYTF. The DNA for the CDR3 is TGCAGCGTTGAAAGGGGGGACAGGTGGGGCTACACCTTC.

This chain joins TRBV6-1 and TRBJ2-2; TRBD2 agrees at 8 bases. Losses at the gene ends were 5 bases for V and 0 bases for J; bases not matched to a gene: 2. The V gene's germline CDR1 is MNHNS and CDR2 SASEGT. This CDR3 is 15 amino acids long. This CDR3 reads CASSRSGTNTGELFF. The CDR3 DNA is TGTGCCAGCAGTCGTAGCGGGACGAACACCGGGGAGCTGTTTTTT.

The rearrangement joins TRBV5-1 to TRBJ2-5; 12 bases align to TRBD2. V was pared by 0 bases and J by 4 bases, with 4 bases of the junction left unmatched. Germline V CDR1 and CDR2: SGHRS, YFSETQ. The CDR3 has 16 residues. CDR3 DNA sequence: TGCGCCAGCAGCTTGGGGACTAGCGGGGCCGTAGAGACCCAGTACTTC. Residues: CASSLGTSGAVETQYF.

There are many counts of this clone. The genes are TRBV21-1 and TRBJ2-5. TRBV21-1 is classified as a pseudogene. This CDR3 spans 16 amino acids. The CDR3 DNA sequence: TGTGCCAGCAGCAAACGGTGGCACCGAGTAGGAGAGACCCAGTACTTC. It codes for CASSKRWHRVGETQYF.

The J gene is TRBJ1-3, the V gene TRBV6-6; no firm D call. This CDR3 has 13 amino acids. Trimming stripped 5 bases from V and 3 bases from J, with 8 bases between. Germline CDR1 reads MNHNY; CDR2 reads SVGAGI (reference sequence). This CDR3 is CASSGLYGNTIYF. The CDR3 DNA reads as TGTGCCAGCAGTGGACTTTATGGAAACACCATATATTTT.

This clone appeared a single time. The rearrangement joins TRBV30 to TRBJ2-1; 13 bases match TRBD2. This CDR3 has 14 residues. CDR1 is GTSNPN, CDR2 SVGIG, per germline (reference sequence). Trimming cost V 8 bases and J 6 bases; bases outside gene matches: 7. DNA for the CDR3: TGTGCCCGTACCGGGACTAGCGGGACCAATGAGCAGTTCTTC. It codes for CARTGTSGTNEQFF.

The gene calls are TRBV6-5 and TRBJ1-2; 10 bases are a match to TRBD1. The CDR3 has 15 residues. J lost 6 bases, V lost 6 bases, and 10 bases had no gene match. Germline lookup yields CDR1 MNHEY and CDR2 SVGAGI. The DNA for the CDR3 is TGTGCCAGCAGCCCCGAGGGGACAGGGGTAAATGGCTACACCTTC. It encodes CASSPEGTGVNGYTF.

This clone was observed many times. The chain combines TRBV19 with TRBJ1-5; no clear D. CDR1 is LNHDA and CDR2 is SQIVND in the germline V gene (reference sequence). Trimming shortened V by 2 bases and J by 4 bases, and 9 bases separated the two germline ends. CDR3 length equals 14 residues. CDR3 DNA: TGTGCCAGTAGTATACTACACGATAATCAGCCCCAGCATTTT. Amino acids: CASSILHDNQPQHF.

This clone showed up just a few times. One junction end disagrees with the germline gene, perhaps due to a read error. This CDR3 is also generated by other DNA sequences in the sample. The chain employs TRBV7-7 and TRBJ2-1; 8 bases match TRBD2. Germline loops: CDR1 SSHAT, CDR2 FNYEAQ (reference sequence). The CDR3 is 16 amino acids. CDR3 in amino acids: CASSSGLAGPYNEQFF. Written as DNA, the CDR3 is TGTGCTAGCAGCTCGGGATTAGCGGGACCCTACAATGAGCAGTTCTTC.

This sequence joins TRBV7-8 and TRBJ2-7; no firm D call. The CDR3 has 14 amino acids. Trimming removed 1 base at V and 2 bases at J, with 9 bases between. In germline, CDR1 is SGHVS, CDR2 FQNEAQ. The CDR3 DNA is TGTGCCAGCAGCTTAGAGGTCGGAACCTACGAGCAGTACTTC. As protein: CASSLEVGTYEQYF. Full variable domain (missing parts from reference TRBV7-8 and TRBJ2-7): GAGVSQSPRYKVAKRGQDVALRCDPISGHVSLFWYQQALGQGPEFLTYFQNEAQLDKSGLPSDRFFAERPEGSVSTLKIQRTQQEDSAVYLCASSLEVGTYEQYFGPGTRLTVT.

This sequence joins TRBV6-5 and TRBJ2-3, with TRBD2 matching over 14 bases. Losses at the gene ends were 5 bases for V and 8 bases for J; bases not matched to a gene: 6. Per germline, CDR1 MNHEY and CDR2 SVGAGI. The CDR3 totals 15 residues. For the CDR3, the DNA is TGTGCCAGCAGTCGGGGACTAGCGGGGGAAGGTACGCAGTATTTT. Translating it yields CASSRGLAGEGTQYF.

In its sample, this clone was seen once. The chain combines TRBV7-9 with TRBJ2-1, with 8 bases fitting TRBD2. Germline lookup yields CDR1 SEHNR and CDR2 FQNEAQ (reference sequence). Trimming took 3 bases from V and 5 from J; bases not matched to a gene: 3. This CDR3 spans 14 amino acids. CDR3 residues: CASSFGGDDNEQFF. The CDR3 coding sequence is TGTGCCAGCAGCTTCGGGGGGGACGACAATGAGCAGTTCTTC.

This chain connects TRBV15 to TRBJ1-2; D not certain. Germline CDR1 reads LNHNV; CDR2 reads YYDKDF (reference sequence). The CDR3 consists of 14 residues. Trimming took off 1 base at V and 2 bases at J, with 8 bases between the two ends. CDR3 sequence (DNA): TGTGCCACCAGCAGAGTGGTGGGCAACTATGGCTACACCTTC. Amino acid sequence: CATSRVVGNYGYTF.

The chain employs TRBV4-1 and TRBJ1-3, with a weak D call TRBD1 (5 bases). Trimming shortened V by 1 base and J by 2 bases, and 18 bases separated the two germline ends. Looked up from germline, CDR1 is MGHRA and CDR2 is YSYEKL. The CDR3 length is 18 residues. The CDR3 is CASSQASPGPGPGNTIYF. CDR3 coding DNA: TGCGCCAGCAGCCAAGCTTCACCGGGACCGGGGCCTGGAAACACCATATATTTT.

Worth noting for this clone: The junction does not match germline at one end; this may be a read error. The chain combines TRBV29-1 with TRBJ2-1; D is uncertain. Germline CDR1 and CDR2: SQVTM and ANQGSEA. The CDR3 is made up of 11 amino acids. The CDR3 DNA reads TGCAGCGTCGAAGACTTCGATGAGCAGTTCTTC. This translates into CSVEDFDEQFF.

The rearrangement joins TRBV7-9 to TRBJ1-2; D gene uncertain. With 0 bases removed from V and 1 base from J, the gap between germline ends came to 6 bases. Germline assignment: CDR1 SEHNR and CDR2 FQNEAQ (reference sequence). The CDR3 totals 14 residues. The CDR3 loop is CASSLASINYGYTF. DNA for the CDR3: TGTGCCAGCAGCTTAGCGAGTATTAACTATGGCTACACCTTC.

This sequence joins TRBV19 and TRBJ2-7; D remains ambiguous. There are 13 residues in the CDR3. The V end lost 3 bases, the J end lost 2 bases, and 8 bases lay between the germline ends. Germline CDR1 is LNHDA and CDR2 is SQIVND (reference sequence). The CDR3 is CASSIRATYEQYF. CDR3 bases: TGTGCCAGTAGTATCCGGGCCACCTACGAGCAGTACTTC. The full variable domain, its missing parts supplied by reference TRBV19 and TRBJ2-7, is DGGITQSPKYLFRKEGQNVTLSCEQNLNHDAMYWYRQDPGQGLRLIYYSQIVNDFQKGDIAEGYSVSREKKESFPLTVTSAQKNPTAFYLCASSIRATYEQYFGPGTRLTVT.

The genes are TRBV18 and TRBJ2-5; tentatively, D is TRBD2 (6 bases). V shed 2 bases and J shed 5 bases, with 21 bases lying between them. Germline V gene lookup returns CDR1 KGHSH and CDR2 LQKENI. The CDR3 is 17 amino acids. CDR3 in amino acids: CASSPTSTGGEDETQYF. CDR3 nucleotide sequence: TGTGCCAGCTCACCAACAAGTACAGGCGGGGAGGACGAGACCCAGTACTTC.

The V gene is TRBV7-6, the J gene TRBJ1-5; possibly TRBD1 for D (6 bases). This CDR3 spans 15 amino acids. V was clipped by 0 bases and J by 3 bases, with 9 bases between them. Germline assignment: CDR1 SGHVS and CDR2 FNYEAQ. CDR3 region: CASSLAQGPNQPQHF. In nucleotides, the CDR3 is TGTGCCAGCAGCTTAGCGCAGGGGCCCAATCAGCCCCAGCATTTT.

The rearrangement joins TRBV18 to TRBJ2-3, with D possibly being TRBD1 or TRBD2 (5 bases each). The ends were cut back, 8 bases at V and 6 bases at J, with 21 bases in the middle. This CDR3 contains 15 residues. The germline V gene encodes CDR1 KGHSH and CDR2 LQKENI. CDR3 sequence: CASQGEVQTGDTQYF. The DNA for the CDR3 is TGTGCCAGCCAGGGCGAAGTTCAAACGGGGGATACGCAGTATTTT.

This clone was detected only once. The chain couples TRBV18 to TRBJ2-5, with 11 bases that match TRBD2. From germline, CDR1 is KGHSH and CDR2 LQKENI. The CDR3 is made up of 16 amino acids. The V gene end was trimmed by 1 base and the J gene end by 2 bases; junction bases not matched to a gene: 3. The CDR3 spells CASSPLASGGQETQYF. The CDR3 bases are TGTGCCAGCTCACCACTGGCTAGCGGGGGGCAAGAGACCCAGTACTTC.

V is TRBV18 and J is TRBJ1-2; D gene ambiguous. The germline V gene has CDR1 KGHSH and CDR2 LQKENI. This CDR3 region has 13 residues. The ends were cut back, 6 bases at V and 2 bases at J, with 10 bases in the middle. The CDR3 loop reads CASSPGSNYGYTF. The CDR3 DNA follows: TGTGCCAGCTCGCCAGGCAGCAACTATGGCTACACCTTC.

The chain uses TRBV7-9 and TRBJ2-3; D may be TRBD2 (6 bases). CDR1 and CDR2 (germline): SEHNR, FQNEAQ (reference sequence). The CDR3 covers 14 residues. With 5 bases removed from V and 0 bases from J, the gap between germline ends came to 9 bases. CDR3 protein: CASSRTISTDTQYF. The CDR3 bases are TGTGCCAGCAGCCGGACTATAAGCACAGATACGCAGTATTTT. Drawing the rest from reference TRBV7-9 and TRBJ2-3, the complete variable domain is DTGVSQNPRHKITKRGQNVTFRCDPISEHNRLYWYRQTLGQGPEFLTYFQNEAQLEKSRLLSDRFSAERPKGSFSTLEIQRTEQGDSAMYLCASSRTISTDTQYFGPGTRLTVL.

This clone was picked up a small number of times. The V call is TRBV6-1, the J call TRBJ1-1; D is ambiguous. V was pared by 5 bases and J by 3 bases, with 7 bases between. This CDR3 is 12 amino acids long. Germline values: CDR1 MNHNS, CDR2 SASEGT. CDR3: CASSPFHTEAFF. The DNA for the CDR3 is TGTGCCAGCAGTCCCTTCCACACTGAAGCTTTCTTT.

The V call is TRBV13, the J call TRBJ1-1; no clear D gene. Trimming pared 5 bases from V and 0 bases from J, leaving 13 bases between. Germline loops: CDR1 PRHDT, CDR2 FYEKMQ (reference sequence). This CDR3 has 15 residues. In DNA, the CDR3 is TGTGCCAGCAGCCGTCCGGGCCCGTTGAACACTGAAGCTTTCTTT. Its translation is CASSRPGPLNTEAFF. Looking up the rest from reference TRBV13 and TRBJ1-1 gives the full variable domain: AAGVIQSPRHLIKEKRETATLKCYPIPRHDTVYWYQQGPGQDPQFLISFYEKMQSDKGSIPDRFSAQQFSDYHSELNMSSLELGDSALYFCASSRPGPLNTEAFFGQGTRLTVV.

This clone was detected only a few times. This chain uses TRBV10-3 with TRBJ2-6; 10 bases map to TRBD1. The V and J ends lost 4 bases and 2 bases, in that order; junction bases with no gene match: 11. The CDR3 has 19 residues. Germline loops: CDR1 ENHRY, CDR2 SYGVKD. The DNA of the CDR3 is TGTGCCATCAGTGCGCTGACAGGGGGCGCGCTTACTGGGGCCAACGTCCTGACTTTC. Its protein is CAISALTGGALTGANVLTF.

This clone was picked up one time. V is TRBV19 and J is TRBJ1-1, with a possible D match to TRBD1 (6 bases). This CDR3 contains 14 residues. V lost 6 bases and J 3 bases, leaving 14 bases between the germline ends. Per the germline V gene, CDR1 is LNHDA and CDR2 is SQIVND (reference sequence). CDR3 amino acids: CASRLGQAYTEAFF. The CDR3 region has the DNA TGTGCCAGTAGATTGGGACAAGCGTACACTGAAGCTTTCTTT. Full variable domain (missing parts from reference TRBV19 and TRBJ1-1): DGGITQSPKYLFRKEGQNVTLSCEQNLNHDAMYWYRQDPGQGLRLIYYSQIVNDFQKGDIAEGYSVSREKKESFPLTVTSAQKNPTAFYLCASRLGQAYTEAFFGQGTRLTVV.

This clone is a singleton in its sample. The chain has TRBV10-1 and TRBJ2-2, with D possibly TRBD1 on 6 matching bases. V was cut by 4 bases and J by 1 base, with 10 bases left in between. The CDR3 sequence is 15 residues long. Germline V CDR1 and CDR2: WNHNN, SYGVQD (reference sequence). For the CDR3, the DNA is TGCGCCAGCAGTGCCAACAGGGAGAACACCGGGGAGCTGTTTTTT. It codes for CASSANRENTGELFF.

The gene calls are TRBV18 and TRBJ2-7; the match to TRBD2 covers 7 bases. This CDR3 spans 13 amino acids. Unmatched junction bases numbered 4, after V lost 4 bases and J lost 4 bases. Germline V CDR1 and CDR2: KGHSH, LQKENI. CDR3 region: CASSRLAEYEQYF. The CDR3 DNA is TGTGCCAGCTCACGTCTAGCGGAATACGAGCAGTACTTC.

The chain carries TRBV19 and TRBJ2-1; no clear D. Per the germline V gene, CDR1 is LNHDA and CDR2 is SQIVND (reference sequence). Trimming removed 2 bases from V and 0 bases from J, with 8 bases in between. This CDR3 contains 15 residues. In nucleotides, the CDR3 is TGTGCCAGTAGTATACTTGGGAACTCCTACAATGAGCAGTTCTTC. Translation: CASSILGNSYNEQFF.